The subject of this entry is one T cell receptor (beta chain). The antigen it recognizes is unknown. No base qualities exist here, and no much larger clone lies one base off it. This sample stems from a study of chronic HIV infection and antiretroviral therapy (dated by TCRdb to between 2015 and 2016). Libraries were prepared through 5' RACE. The instrument given in TCRdb is Illumina MiSeq. TCRdb cleaned the public reads at Q25 with fastp, built clones with MiXCR and kept in-frame beta chains. Identical CDR3 protein sequences are pooled into one entry, listed with their most common genes and DNA. In this sample the table shows 40,000 to 50,000 distinct CDR3 sequences, about a fifth of which occur a single time. The leading ten clones occupy over 2.5% of the sample. The CDR3 covers 13 residues, taking in both the cysteine and the phenylalanine. The only DNA kept is the CDR3, 39 bases in frame from the first base. According to the germline V gene, CDR1 reads MDHEN and CDR2 reads SYDVKM. V sheds 3 bases and J sheds 6 bases, leaving 11 bases between their ends.

The V and J segments used are TRBV28 and TRBJ1-1, with no reliable assignment of the D segment. Source material: peripheral blood. This clonotype was sampled from an adult who had HIV and had not received antiretroviral therapy, or was an uninfected healthy control (not recorded which). The CDR3 in this case is CASSLPGAPEAFF. DNA sequence: TGTGCCAGCAGTTTGCCAGGAGCTCCTGAAGCTTTCTTT.